This entry lists 5 T cell receptor beta chains sequenced from one sample in a study of vaccination effects on CD4 cells after COVID-19. ViraFEST expansion of antigen-specific CD4+ T cells with viral peptide pools preceded sequencing. Researchers isolated CD4+ T cells once roughly nine days of culture had elapsed. SARS-CoV-2 infection was confirmed by PCR in the person between March and December 2020. Profiling relied on immunoSEQ multiplex PCR, and the TCRdb table lists in-frame clones only, not all of them. The sample lists under 80,000 clones, about 69% occurring once. These receptors lack a known antigen. The starting material was CD4+ T cells from PBMCs cultured with HIV peptides, obtained before COVID-19 vaccination. Indicated subset: HIV-1 Nef peptide pool negative control/reference culture. These receptors originate from a human donor who had a prior SARS-CoV-2 infection.

This clone was seen only a few times. One junction end does not reproduce the germline sequence, and a read error may be involved. The rearrangement links TRBV7-7 to TRBJ2-1; 8 bases match TRBD2. This CDR3 is 16 amino acids long. The germline gives CDR1 SSHAT, CDR2 FNYEAQ (reference sequence). The CDR3 sequence: CASSSGAGGTYNEQFF. The CDR3, as DNA: TGTGCTAGCAGCTCCGGGGCGGGGGGTACCTACAATGAGCAGTTCTTC.

V gene TRBV7-3 combines with J gene TRBJ2-3; tentative D call: TRBD1 (6 bases). Trimming stripped 0 bases from V and 3 bases from J, with 10 bases between. The length of the CDR3 is 15 residues. Germline V CDR1 and CDR2: SGHTA, FQGTGA. The CDR3: CASSLTGDRTDTQYF. CDR3 nucleotide sequence: TGTGCCAGCAGCTTAACGGGAGACAGGACAGATACGCAGTATTTT.

The chain joins TRBV5-4 to TRBJ1-3; TRBD1 might be the D (6 bases). CDR3 length equals 14 residues. CDR1 is SGHNT and CDR2 is YYREEE in the germline V gene (reference sequence). V was cut by 3 bases and J by 2 bases, with 9 bases left in between. The CDR3 here is CASSSGTTGNTIYF. Written as DNA, the CDR3 is TGTGCCAGCAGCTCCGGGACAACTGGAAACACCATATATTTT.

This chain connects TRBV30 to TRBJ1-2, with 8 bases identical to TRBD1. This CDR3 comprises 15 residues. The ends lost 4 bases at V and 5 bases at J; junction bases unmatched: 12. Germline V gives CDR1 GTSNPN, CDR2 SVGIG (reference sequence). CDR3 sequence: CAWTGRGRLKYGYTF. The CDR3 coding sequence is TGTGCCTGGACGGGCAGGGGGCGATTAAAGTATGGCTACACCTTC.

The table lists this clone with a few counts. The rearrangement uses TRBV7-8 and TRBJ2-1; no definite D call. Trimming removed 0 bases at V and 3 bases at J, with 12 bases between. The CDR3 has 16 amino acids. Germline V gives CDR1 SGHVS, CDR2 FQNEAQ. The CDR3 sequence is CASSLAATPFYNEQFF. The CDR3 nucleotides are TGTGCCAGCAGCTTAGCTGCTACCCCATTCTACAATGAGCAGTTCTTC. Using reference TRBV7-8 and TRBJ2-1 for the parts outside the CDR3, the full variable domain is GAGVSQSPRYKVAKRGQDVALRCDPISGHVSLFWYQQALGQGPEFLTYFQNEAQLDKSGLPSDRFFAERPEGSVSTLKIQRTQQEDSAVYLCASSLAATPFYNEQFFGPGTRLTVL.